Below, one TCR beta chain is given with its context. As yet, its antigen is unknown. The junction had 7 bases not matched to a gene; V was cut back by 0 bases and J by 3 bases. The CDR3 loop spans 16 amino acids. Germline V gives CDR1 SGHRS, CDR2 YFSETQ. Sequencing was performed with immunoSEQ multiplex PCR; in TCRdb, only in-frame clones are kept and a portion is missing. This repertoire shows about 350,000 clones, approximately 85% found once; its top ten account for less than 4%. Treatment given: 15 to 20 received Ad26.COV2.S at low or high dose, single or two shots; roughly five received placebo; per-sample allocation not given. Day 63 after the first injection of vaccine or placebo was the sampling time. Immunization relied on an Ad26 vector, which expressed Wuhan-strain SARS-CoV-2 spike. The data derive from a study of Ad26.COV2.S vaccination and SARS-CoV-2 variants. Study overall: Donor got 5x10^10 or 1x10^11 viral particles of Ad26.COV2.S.

Findings and limits, study-wide: Responses of T cells in total may have been underestimated by the TCR breadth and depth analyses.

The rearrangement links TRBV5-1 to TRBJ2-7; 9 bases fit TRBD1. The material sequenced was peripheral blood, taken in a trial of Ad26.COV2.S vaccine versus placebo. This clonotype originated in a person aged 18-65 years who received the Ad26.COV2.S COVID-19 vaccine or a placebo. CDR3 protein: CASSLVAGTGFYEQYF. The CDR3 bases are TGCGCCAGCAGCTTGGTCGCCGGGACAGGGTTCTACGAGCAGTACTTC.